The 13 T cell receptor beta chains reported below all come from one sample, sequenced in a study of blood T cell repertoires in COVID-19. Sequenced by immunoSEQ multiplex PCR; TCRdb stores in-frame clones only, minus some. The sample lists roughly 150,000 clones, around four fifths occurring once. Source material: PBMCs or T cells enriched from blood (not recorded which). The receptors come from a woman aged 45 to 65 who had recovered from COVID-19.

The chain uses TRBV27 and TRBJ1-5; 7 bases are a match to TRBD1. CDR1 and CDR2 from the germline V gene are MNHEY and SMNVEV (reference sequence). The CDR3 extends over 14 amino acids. With V trimmed by 2 bases and J by 5 bases, 3 bases remained unmatched. The CDR3 is CASSLDRADQPQHF. Here the CDR3 DNA reads TGTGCCAGCAGTTTAGACAGGGCTGATCAGCCCCAGCATTTT.

With respect to this clone: The CDR3 ends on some other residue instead of the conserved phenylalanine or tryptophan, so this is likely a read error. Because the CDR3's place on the DNA is in doubt, the DNA is left out and the CDR3 is given as listed by TCRdb. J is TRBJ1-1 and V is TRBV6-1; the D call TRBD1 from the table was never checked on the DNA. Germline loops: CDR1 MNHNS, CDR2 SASEGT. The CDR3 is made up of 13 amino acids, end residues included. CDR3 sequence: CASSEGSGAGGIA.

This chain links TRBV7-2 with TRBJ2-1; 7 bases are shared with TRBD2. The CDR3 is made up of 15 amino acids. Unmatched junction bases numbered 5, after V lost 1 base and J lost 5 bases. Per the germline V gene, CDR1 is SGHTA and CDR2 is FQGNSA. The CDR3 is CASSLVWGGNNEQFF. The CDR3 coding sequence is TGTGCCAGCAGCTTAGTATGGGGGGGAAACAATGAGCAGTTCTTC. The variable domain in full, with the rest retrieved from reference TRBV7-2 and TRBJ2-1, is GAGVSQSPSNKVTEKGKDVELRCDPISGHTALYWYRQSLGQGLEFLIYFQGNSAPDKSGLPSDRFSAERTGGSVSTLTIQRTQQEDSAVYLCASSLVWGGNNEQFFGPGTRLTVL.

The V gene is TRBV28, the J gene TRBJ2-1, with 9 bases that match TRBD2. The CDR3 consists of 14 residues. Losses at the gene ends were 7 bases for V and 3 bases for J; bases not matched to a gene: 4. Germline V gene lookup returns CDR1 MDHEN and CDR2 SYDVKM. Here the CDR3 reads CASTPSGNYNEQFF. The DNA of the CDR3 is TGTGCCAGCACCCCTAGCGGGAACTACAATGAGCAGTTCTTC.

The chain is built from TRBV5-1 and TRBJ2-7; maybe TRBD2 (6 bases). V lost 0 bases and J 7 bases, leaving 17 bases between the germline ends. The CDR3 covers 15 residues. The germline V gene encodes CDR1 SGHRS and CDR2 YFSETQ. The CDR3 region has the DNA TGCGCCAGCAGCTTGGGACCTCCCGCCGCGGGGGAGCAGTACTTC. As protein: CASSLGPPAAGEQYF. Supplemented by reference TRBV5-1 and TRBJ2-7, the full variable domain reads KAGVTQTPRYLIKTRGQQVTLSCSPISGHRSVSWYQQTPGQGLQFLFEYFSETQRNKGNFPGRFSGRQFSNSRSEMNVSTLELGDSALYLCASSLGPPAAGEQYFGPGTRLTVT.

This chain uses TRBV4-3 with TRBJ2-3, with 8 bases identical to TRBD2. Germline V gives CDR1 LGHNA, CDR2 YSLEER. The trim removed 0 bases at V and 4 bases at J, leaving 3 bases unmatched. This CDR3 is 15 amino acids long. CDR3 sequence (DNA): TGCGCCAGCAGCCAAGAGTTTAGCGGGGCAGATACGCAGTATTTT. Translating gives CASSQEFSGADTQYF.

The chain links TRBV19 to TRBJ1-2, with 8 nucleotides matching TRBD1. CDR3 length: 13 amino acids. Germline CDR1 LNHDA, CDR2 SQIVND (reference sequence). The V gene end was trimmed by 6 bases and the J gene end by 5 bases; junction bases not matched to a gene: 5. The CDR3 nucleotides are TGTGCCAGTAGCCCGGGACAGGTGTATGGCTACACCTTC. Translating it yields CASSPGQVYGYTF.

The sample holds many counts of this clone. The V and J genes are TRBV27 and TRBJ2-1; 9 bases fit TRBD2. The ends lost 7 bases at V and 2 bases at J; junction bases unmatched: 9. In germline, CDR1 is MNHEY, CDR2 SMNVEV (reference sequence). The CDR3 has 16 residues. The CDR3 DNA follows: TGTGCCAGCACCAAAAGAAGCGGGGGGACCTACAATGAGCAGTTCTTC. It encodes CASTKRSGGTYNEQFF.

J is TRBJ2-1 and V is TRBV27; 7 bases are shared with TRBD2. This CDR3 is built from 13 residues. Germline lookup yields CDR1 MNHEY and CDR2 SMNVEV (reference sequence). The V and J ends lost 1 base and 8 bases, in that order; junction bases with no gene match: 2. CDR3 region: CASSLWGGDEQFF. The CDR3 nucleotides are TGTGCCAGCAGTTTATGGGGAGGGGATGAGCAGTTCTTC.

The V call is TRBV2, the J call TRBJ2-2, with D possibly being TRBD1 (6 bases). The ends were cut back, 2 bases at V and 5 bases at J, with 12 bases in the middle. Germline values: CDR1 SNHLY, CDR2 FYNNEI. The CDR3 extends over 15 amino acids. CDR3 amino acids: CASSEQGLVTGELFF. The CDR3 DNA reads as TGTGCCAGCAGTGAACAGGGGTTGGTAACCGGGGAGCTGTTTTTT.

The chain employs TRBV28 and TRBJ2-3; D may be TRBD2 (6 bases). The CDR3 sequence is 14 residues long. CDR1 is MDHEN, CDR2 SYDVKM, per germline. CDR3: CTTRDSGRTDTQYF. Written as DNA, the CDR3 is TGTACTACTCGGGACTCCGGGCGCACAGATACGCAGTATTTT.

This clone showed up just a few times. The rearrangement uses TRBV19 and TRBJ2-7; 8 bases fit TRBD2. The CDR3 totals 15 residues. V trimming: 3 bases; J trimming: 5 bases; junction bases outside the gene matches: 9. The germline V gene encodes CDR1 LNHDA and CDR2 SQIVND (reference sequence). For the CDR3, the DNA is TGTGCCAGTAGTATCTCAGCGGGAGAATACGACGAGCAGTACTTC. This sequence encodes CASSISAGEYDEQYF.

This rearrangement joins TRBV7-9 to TRBJ2-5; TRBD1 aligns across 9 bases. J gave up 5 bases and V 1 base, and 5 bases lay outside the gene matches. Per germline, CDR1 SEHNR and CDR2 FQNEAQ (reference sequence). CDR3 length: 15 amino acids. CDR3 coding DNA: TGTGCCAGCAGCTTAGGACAGGGGGTAGTGGAGACCCAGTACTTC. This translates into CASSLGQGVVETQYF.